The clone carrying this T cell receptor (beta chain) has more than one count but fewer than ten. Its specificity is unknown. One end of the junction fails to match germline, which may point to a read error. Germline CDR1 SGHAT, CDR2 FQDESV (reference sequence). The CDR3 is 16 residues long. This entry comes from a study of tumor and adjacent non-tumor tissue in lung cancer. Study-level points and caveats: Normal lung showed higher cumulative top 100 clone frequency than tumor. Tumor TCR diversity, when higher, was linked to shorter survival. Tumor tissue had significantly higher TCR diversity than normal lung.

The template was RNA from unsorted bulk tissue. More than 3 cm separated this lung sample from the edge of the tumor. Chemotherapy-naive patients with new lung cancer underwent thoracic surgery in China, August–late 2014. A modified ARM-PCR protocol with three rounds of nested PCR amplified TCRbeta. From the multiplex PCR reads, TCRdb called clonotypes with MiXCR, one entry per CDR3 protein. The sample shows some 100,000 distinct CDR3 sequences, around three quarters of them seen only once. The sequence derives from a man in his sixties with small cell lung cancer. The gene calls are TRBV11-1 and TRBJ2-2; tentatively, D is TRBD2 (6 bases). The sample taken for sequencing was distant non-tumor lung tissue. The CDR3 sequence is CASSLGQQRLVGELFF. The CDR3 DNA follows: TGTGCCAGCAGCTTAGGACAGCAACGACTAGTTGGGGAGCTATTTTTT.